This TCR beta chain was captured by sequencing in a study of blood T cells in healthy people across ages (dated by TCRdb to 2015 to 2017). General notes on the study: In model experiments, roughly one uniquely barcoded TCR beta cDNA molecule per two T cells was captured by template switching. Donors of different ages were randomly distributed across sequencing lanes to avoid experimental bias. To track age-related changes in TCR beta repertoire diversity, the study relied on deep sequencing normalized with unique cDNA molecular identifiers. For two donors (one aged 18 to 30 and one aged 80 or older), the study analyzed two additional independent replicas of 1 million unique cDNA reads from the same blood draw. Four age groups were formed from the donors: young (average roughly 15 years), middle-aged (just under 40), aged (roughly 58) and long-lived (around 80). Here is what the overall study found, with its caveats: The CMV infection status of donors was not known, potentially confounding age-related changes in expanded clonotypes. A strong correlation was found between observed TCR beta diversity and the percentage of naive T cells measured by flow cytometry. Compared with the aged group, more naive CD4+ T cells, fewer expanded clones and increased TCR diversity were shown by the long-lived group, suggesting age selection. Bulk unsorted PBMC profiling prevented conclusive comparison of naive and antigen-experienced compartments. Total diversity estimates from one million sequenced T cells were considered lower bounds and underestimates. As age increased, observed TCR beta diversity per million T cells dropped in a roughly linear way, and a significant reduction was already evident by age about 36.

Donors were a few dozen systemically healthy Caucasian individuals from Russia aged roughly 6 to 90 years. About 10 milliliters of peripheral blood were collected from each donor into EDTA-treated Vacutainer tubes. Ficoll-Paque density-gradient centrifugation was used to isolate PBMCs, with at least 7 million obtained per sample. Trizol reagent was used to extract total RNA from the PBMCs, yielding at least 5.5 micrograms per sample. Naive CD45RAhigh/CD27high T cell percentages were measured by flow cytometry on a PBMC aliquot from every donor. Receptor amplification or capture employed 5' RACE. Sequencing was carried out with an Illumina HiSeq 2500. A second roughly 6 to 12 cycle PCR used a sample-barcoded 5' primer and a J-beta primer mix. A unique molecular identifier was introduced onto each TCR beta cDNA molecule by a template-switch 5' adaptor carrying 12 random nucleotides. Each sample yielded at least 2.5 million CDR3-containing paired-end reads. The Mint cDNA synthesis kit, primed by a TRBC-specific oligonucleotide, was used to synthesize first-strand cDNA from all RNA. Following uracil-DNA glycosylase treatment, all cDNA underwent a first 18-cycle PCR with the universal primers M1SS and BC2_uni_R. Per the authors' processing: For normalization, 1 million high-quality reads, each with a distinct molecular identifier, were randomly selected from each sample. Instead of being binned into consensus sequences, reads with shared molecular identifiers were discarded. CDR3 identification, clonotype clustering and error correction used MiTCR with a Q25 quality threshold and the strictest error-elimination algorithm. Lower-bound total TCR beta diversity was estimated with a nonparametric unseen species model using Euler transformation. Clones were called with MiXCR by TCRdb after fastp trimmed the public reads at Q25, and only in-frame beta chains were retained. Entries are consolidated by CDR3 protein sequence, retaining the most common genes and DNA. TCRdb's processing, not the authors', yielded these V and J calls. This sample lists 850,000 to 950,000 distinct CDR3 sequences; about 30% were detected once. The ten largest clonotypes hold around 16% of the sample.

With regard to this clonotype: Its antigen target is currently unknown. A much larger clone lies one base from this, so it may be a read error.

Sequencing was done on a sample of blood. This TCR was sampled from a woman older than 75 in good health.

For the CDR3, the sequence is CSASISGQEVRETQYF. The nucleotide sequence is TGCAGTGCTAGCATTTCAGGGCAGGAGGTTCGAGAGACCCAGTACTTC. The chain joins TRBV20-1 to TRBJ2-5; the D gene assignment is perhaps TRBD1 or TRBD2, with each matching 5 bases. The germline V gene encodes CDR1 DFQATT and CDR2 SNEGSKA (reference sequence). The junction shows trimming of 3 bases on V and 4 bases on J, plus 21 bases between the germline ends. The CDR3, cysteine through phenylalanine, is 16 amino acids long. The retained sequence is limited to the CDR3, 48 bases, with the frame set at the first base.